This T cell receptor beta chain derives from a study of cytomegalovirus exposure and HLA in healthy donors. Whole-study context: Unique TCR beta sequences numbering about 100 million came from 150 million to 200 million T cells in an earlier analysis.

The V gene's germline CDR1 is SGHTA and CDR2 FQGTGA. This CDR3 has 15 amino acids. Trimming left V 0 bases short and J 0 bases short, with 9 bases between. Healthy bone marrow donors made up the donors. General study points: A highly shared variant cluster was judged a likely technical artifact.

Remarks on this clone: Antigen unknown.

The PCR made use of 60 Vbeta and 13 Jbeta primers. Produced via immunoSEQ multiplex PCR; TCRdb's table is partial and in-frame only. The sample holds about 130,000 clones, over 70% seen once. The sequencing sample was made of PBMCs. V and J are TRBV7-3 and TRBJ2-7, with D maybe TRBD1 (6 bases). The TCR comes from a woman between 40 and 50 years old in good health and CMV-seronegative. CDR3 sequence (DNA): TGTGCCAGCAGCTTAACCGCAGGGGTCTCCTACGAGCAGTACTTC. As protein: CASSLTAGVSYEQYF.